The 26 T cell receptor beta chains below all came from one sample that was sequenced in a study of shared clonotypes between healthy human individuals. Only in-frame clones appear in the TCRdb table, and some are missing; sequencing was by immunoSEQ multiplex PCR. This table holds over 2 million clones, over 85% found once. The sequencing sample was made of naive CD4+ T cells sorted from blood. The subset here: CD45RA+ positively selected. Receptors originate from a man aged 18 to 30 in good health.

The J gene is TRBJ2-7, the V gene TRBV6-6, with unresolved D. The CDR3 is 14 residues long. Trimming stripped 2 bases from V and 0 bases from J, with 8 bases between. Germline CDR1 MNHNY, CDR2 SVGAGI (reference sequence). The chain's CDR3 is CASSYRSSSYEQYF. For the CDR3, the DNA is TGTGCCAGCAGTTACAGGAGCAGCTCCTACGAGCAGTACTTC.

Remarks on this clone: This same CDR3 is encoded by further DNA sequences in the sample. This chain joins TRBV7-2 and TRBJ2-7, with D uncertain. CDR3 length: 12 amino acids. V lost 1 base and J 5 bases, leaving 6 bases between the germline ends. The germline V gene encodes CDR1 SGHTA and CDR2 FQGNSA. CDR3 sequence: CASSLVGNEQYF. The CDR3 DNA reads as TGTGCCAGCAGCTTAGTAGGGAACGAGCAGTACTTC.

The V call is TRBV5-1, the J call TRBJ2-3; 11 bases are shared with TRBD2. V was clipped by 0 bases and J by 5 bases; unmatched bases: 8. The CDR3 contains 17 residues. The germline V gene encodes CDR1 SGHRS and CDR2 YFSETQ. The CDR3 coding sequence is TGCGCCAGCAGCTTGGCCGTAGCGGGAGGGCCGGTAGATACGCAGTATTTT. Translating gives CASSLAVAGGPVDTQYF.

The chain combines TRBV27 with TRBJ1-2, with no clear D. Germline V gene sequence: CDR1 MNHEY, CDR2 SMNVEV (reference sequence). V was shortened by 5 bases and J by 4 bases, with 14 bases between the two germline ends. This CDR3 region has 14 residues. CDR3 in amino acids: CASSIRPHFYGYTF. CDR3 coding DNA: TGTGCCAGCAGTATCCGGCCTCACTTCTATGGCTACACCTTC.

The chain employs TRBV28 and TRBJ1-4; tentative D call: TRBD1 (6 bases). This CDR3 has 14 amino acids. CDR1 is MDHEN and CDR2 is SYDVKM in the germline V gene. With 8 bases removed from V and 8 bases from J, the gap between germline ends came to 18 bases. DNA for the CDR3: TGTGCCAGCCAGGGAGGGGGGGGTCCCGAAAAACTGTTTTTT. This codes for CASQGGGGPEKLFF.

For this clone: This may come from a read error, since a much larger clone is one base off. The chain is built from TRBV2 and TRBJ2-1; D uncertain. V was clipped by 5 bases and J by 4 bases, with 9 bases between them. This CDR3 has 13 residues. Germline lookup yields CDR1 SNHLY and CDR2 FYNNEI. The CDR3 nucleotides are TGTGCCAGCAGTCCGGACGGATACAATGAGCAGTTCTTC. Its translation: CASSPDGYNEQFF.

The chain links TRBV6-4 to TRBJ2-1; D not resolved. V was pared by 9 bases and J by 5 bases, with 5 bases between. The CDR3 runs to 10 residues. CDR1 is MRHNA and CDR2 is SNTAGT in the germline V gene. CDR3 bases: TGTGCCAGTCCCAACAATGAGCAGTTCTTC. Translated, it gives CASPNNEQFF.

The V call is TRBV2, the J call TRBJ2-7; D remains ambiguous. Germline V gives CDR1 SNHLY, CDR2 FYNNEI. The CDR3 runs 11 residues. V was clipped by 4 bases and J by 9 bases, with 10 bases between them. The CDR3 sequence: CASSAPQLQYF. The CDR3 bases are TGTGCCAGCAGTGCCCCCCAACTGCAGTACTTC.

V is TRBV9 and J is TRBJ2-2, with D unresolved. Trimming cost V 4 bases and J 0 bases, with 7 bases left between them. Germline CDR1 reads SGDLS; CDR2 reads YYNGEE. The CDR3 is 14 residues long. The CDR3 region has the DNA TGTGCCAGCAGCCTAGGGACGAACACCGGGGAGCTGTTTTTT. Its translation is CASSLGTNTGELFF.

This clone occurred once. J is TRBJ2-5 and V is TRBV5-5; D not resolved. CDR3 length: 14 amino acids. Trimming shortened V by 0 bases and J by 0 bases, and 6 bases separated the two germline ends. Germline CDR1 reads SGHKS; CDR2 reads YYEKEE (reference sequence). The CDR3 coding sequence is TGTGCCAGCAGCTTGGGCCCGAACCAAGAGACCCAGTACTTC. Translating gives CASSLGPNQETQYF. The complete variable domain, with remaining parts taken from reference TRBV5-5 and TRBJ2-5, reads DAGVTQSPTHLIKTRGQQVTLRCSPISGHKSVSWYQQVLGQGPQFIFQYYEKEERGRGNFPDRFSARQFPNYSSELNVNALLLGDSALYLCASSLGPNQETQYFGPGTRLLVL.

This chain uses TRBV7-9 with TRBJ2-2; no firm D call. Germline CDR1 reads SEHNR; CDR2 reads FQNEAQ (reference sequence). This CDR3 comprises 15 residues. V was pared by 3 bases and J by 5 bases, with 13 bases between. The CDR3, as DNA: TGTGCCAGCAGCTTGGCGAGTGTGGATACCGGGGAGCTGTTTTTT. Translated: CASSLASVDTGELFF.

The rearrangement links TRBV4-3 to TRBJ2-3; a possible D gene is TRBD2 (5 bases). With 0 bases removed from V and 4 bases from J, the gap between germline ends came to 17 bases. The CDR3 loop spans 17 amino acids. Germline V gene lookup returns CDR1 LGHNA and CDR2 YSLEER. CDR3 region: CASSQDWAGVGPDTQYF. The CDR3 bases are TGCGCCAGCAGCCAAGACTGGGCGGGCGTCGGTCCAGATACGCAGTATTTT.

This chain connects TRBV11-2 to TRBJ2-7; possibly TRBD2 for D (6 bases). V dropped 4 bases and J dropped 2 bases, with 9 bases sitting between them. Per germline, CDR1 SGHAT and CDR2 FQNNGV. The CDR3 has 13 amino acids. Here the CDR3 DNA reads TGTGCCAGCAGCTCCGGGACTCCCTACGAGCAGTACTTC. This sequence encodes CASSSGTPYEQYF.

The chain employs TRBV23-1 and TRBJ2-7; 7 bases agree with TRBD1. TRBV23-1 falls under the ORF class, with uncertain function. There are 16 residues in the CDR3. The V gene end was trimmed by 4 bases and the J gene end by 2 bases; junction bases not matched to a gene: 11. The CDR3 DNA is TGCGCCAGCAGTCCATACAGGGGACCAGGGGCCTACGAGCAGTACTTC. It encodes CASSPYRGPGAYEQYF.

This clone has just one count. Written as DNA, the CDR3 is TGTGCCATCATGAGGGAGTTTGAGCAGTTCTTC. Encoded protein: CAIMREFEQFF. The chain couples TRBV10-3 to TRBJ2-1; D is perhaps TRBD2 (5 bases). Germline V CDR1 and CDR2: ENHRY, SYGVKD. The length of the CDR3 is 11 residues. V was trimmed by 7 bases and J by 9 bases, leaving 10 bases between them.

This clone has a single count. This chain joins TRBV7-8 and TRBJ2-2; 8 bases line up with TRBD2. Germline loops: CDR1 SGHVS, CDR2 FQNEAQ. This CDR3 is 15 amino acids long. V trimming: 6 bases; J trimming: 2 bases; junction bases outside the gene matches: 5. CDR3 nucleotides: TGTGCCAGCAGTAAGCGGGAGACAAACACCGGGGAGCTGTTTTTT. Its translation: CASSKRETNTGELFF.

The genes are TRBV5-5 and TRBJ2-7; TRBD2 matches at 8 bases. V shed 4 bases, J shed 0 bases, and the junction held 0 bases outside the gene matches. The CDR3 loop spans 13 amino acids. The germline gives CDR1 SGHKS, CDR2 YYEKEE (reference sequence). CDR3 bases: TGTGCCAGCAGCCGGGGGGGCTCCTACGAGCAGTACTTC. Residues: CASSRGGSYEQYF. Filled out from reference TRBV5-5 and TRBJ2-7, the complete variable domain reads DAGVTQSPTHLIKTRGQQVTLRCSPISGHKSVSWYQQVLGQGPQFIFQYYEKEERGRGNFPDRFSARQFPNYSSELNVNALLLGDSALYLCASSRGGSYEQYFGPGTRLTVT.

The J gene is TRBJ1-3, the V gene TRBV9; 8 bases align to TRBD1. Per germline, CDR1 SGDLS and CDR2 YYNGEE. This CDR3 is built from 21 residues. The trim removed 4 bases at V and 0 bases at J, leaving 21 bases unmatched. CDR3 region: CASSSRGDRGTPAFSGNTIYF. The CDR3 bases are TGTGCCAGCAGCTCGAGGGGAGACAGGGGAACGCCAGCGTTCTCTGGAAACACCATATATTTT.

V usage is TRBV10-3 and J usage is TRBJ2-3; tentative D call: TRBD2 (6 bases). The V and J ends lost 6 bases and 1 base respectively, with 11 bases between them. This CDR3 has 14 residues. Germline CDR1 ENHRY, CDR2 SYGVKD. CDR3 coding DNA: TGTGCCATCAGGGCTAGCGTAGGCACAGATACGCAGTATTTT. This gives the protein CAIRASVGTDTQYF.

J is TRBJ2-5 and V is TRBV5-4, with 7 positions matching TRBD1. This CDR3 comprises 15 residues. Germline CDR1 is SGHNT and CDR2 is YYREEE (reference sequence). Losses at the gene ends were 5 bases for V and 3 bases for J; bases not matched to a gene: 10. This CDR3 reads CASSFTLGTEETQYF. The CDR3 DNA is TGTGCCAGCAGTTTTACGCTAGGGACAGAAGAGACCCAGTACTTC.

The chain uses TRBV7-2 and TRBJ2-7; 7 positions agree with TRBD2. The CDR3 sequence is 15 residues long. V lost 7 bases to trimming and J lost 0 bases; unmatched junction nucleotides: 9. Per germline, CDR1 SGHTA and CDR2 FQGNSA. CDR3 loop: CASTPGTTLSYEQYF. CDR3 in DNA: TGTGCCAGCACCCCCGGGACTACCCTCTCCTACGAGCAGTACTTC.

The V and J genes are TRBV4-3 and TRBJ1-2; D is perhaps TRBD1 (5 bases). The germline V gene encodes CDR1 LGHNA and CDR2 YSLEER. The length of the CDR3 is 16 residues. V shed 0 bases and J shed 7 bases, with 18 bases lying between them. CDR3 bases: TGCGCCAGCAGCCAAGATCTCGCGGGGCGGACGGTTGGCTACACCTTC. Translating it yields CASSQDLAGRTVGYTF.

V is TRBV19 and J is TRBJ2-2; D might be TRBD2 (5 bases). Trimming took 6 bases from V and 6 from J, leaving 11 bases between them. This CDR3 spans 13 amino acids. CDR1 is LNHDA and CDR2 is SQIVND in the germline V gene (reference sequence). CDR3 protein: CASSLLDSGELFF. The CDR3 region has the DNA TGTGCCAGTAGCTTACTAGATTCCGGGGAGCTGTTTTTT. Together with reference TRBV19 and TRBJ2-2, the CDR3 gives the full variable domain: DGGITQSPKYLFRKEGQNVTLSCEQNLNHDAMYWYRQDPGQGLRLIYYSQIVNDFQKGDIAEGYSVSREKKESFPLTVTSAQKNPTAFYLCASSLLDSGELFFGEGSRLTVL.

This clone appeared once. The chain employs TRBV5-6 and TRBJ2-4; a possible D gene is TRBD1 (5 bases). Trimming left V 2 bases short and J 5 bases short, with 20 bases between. The CDR3 consists of 17 residues. From germline, CDR1 is SGHDT and CDR2 YYEEEE. The CDR3 spells CASSFRVTSFVENIQYF. The CDR3 nucleotides read TGTGCCAGCAGCTTCAGGGTGACTTCTTTTGTCGAAAACATTCAGTACTTC.

The chain combines TRBV30 with TRBJ1-5, with TRBD1 matching 8 bases. Germline values: CDR1 GTSNPN, CDR2 SVGIG (reference sequence). CDR3 length: 17 residues. The V and J ends lost 0 bases and 0 bases, in that order; junction bases with no gene match: 7. The CDR3 reads CAWSVRRGTGSNQPQHF. CDR3 in DNA: TGTGCCTGGAGTGTACGGAGGGGGACAGGTAGCAATCAGCCCCAGCATTTT.

On this clone itself: Being one base from a much bigger clone, this may be a read error. The sample holds other DNA sequences that translate to the same CDR3. This chain uses TRBV27 with TRBJ1-1; D is unclear. Germline CDR1 and CDR2: MNHEY and SMNVEV (reference sequence). This CDR3 contains 14 residues. The CDR3 DNA follows: TGTGCCAGTAGTTTAAGGACTCCGAACACTGAAGCTTTCTTT. Translated: CASSLRTPNTEAFF.